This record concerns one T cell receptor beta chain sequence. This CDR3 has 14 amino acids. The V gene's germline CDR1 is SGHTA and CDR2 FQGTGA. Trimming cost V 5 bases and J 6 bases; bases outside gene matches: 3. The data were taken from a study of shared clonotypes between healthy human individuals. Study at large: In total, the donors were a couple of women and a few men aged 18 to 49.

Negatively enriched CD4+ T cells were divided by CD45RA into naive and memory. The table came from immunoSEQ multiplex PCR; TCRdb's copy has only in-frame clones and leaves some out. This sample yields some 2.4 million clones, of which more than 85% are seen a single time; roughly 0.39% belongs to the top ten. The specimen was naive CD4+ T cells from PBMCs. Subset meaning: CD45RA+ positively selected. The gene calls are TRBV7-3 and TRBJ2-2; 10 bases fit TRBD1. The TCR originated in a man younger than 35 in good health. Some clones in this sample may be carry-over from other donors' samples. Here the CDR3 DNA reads TGTGCCAGCAGCGCGGACAGGGGGTCCGGGGAGCTGTTTTTT. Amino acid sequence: CASSADRGSGELFF. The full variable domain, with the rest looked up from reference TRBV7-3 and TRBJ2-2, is GAGVSQTPSNKVTEKGKYVELRCDPISGHTALYWYRQSLGQGPEFLIYFQGTGAADDSGLPNDRFFAVRPEGSVSTLKIQRTERGDSAVYLCASSADRGSGELFFGEGSRLTVL.